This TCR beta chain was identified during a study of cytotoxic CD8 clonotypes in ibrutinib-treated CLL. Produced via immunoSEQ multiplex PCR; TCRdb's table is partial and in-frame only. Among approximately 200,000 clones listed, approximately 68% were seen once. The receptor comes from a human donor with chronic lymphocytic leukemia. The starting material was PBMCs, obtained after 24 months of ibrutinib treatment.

In DNA, the CDR3 is TGTGCCAGCAGTTCACAGGCTAGCACAGATACGCAGTATTTT. It codes for CASSSQASTDTQYF. The chain uses TRBV6-5 and TRBJ2-3, with a tentative D call TRBD1 (5 bases). The V and J ends lost 4 bases and 0 bases respectively, with 8 bases between them. Germline V gene data show CDR1 as MNHEY and CDR2 as SVGAGI. The CDR3 contains 14 residues.